This T cell receptor (beta chain) was profiled in a study of blood T cells in healthy people across ages. General observations from the study: TCR beta diversity tracked closely with naive T cell percentage.

Primers used in a second PCR of roughly 7 to 12 cycles were a sample-barcoded 5' primer and a J-beta primer mix. The authors tagged each cDNA molecule using a template-switch adaptor with 12 random nucleotides. TCRdb reanalysed the 5' RACE reads using MiXCR and keeps one entry per CDR3 protein. In the table there are about 1.8 million distinct CDR3 sequences, just under 50% of which are singletons. The CDR3 extends over 15 amino acids. Looked up from germline, CDR1 is SEHNR and CDR2 is FQNEAQ (reference sequence). In the case of this clonotype: The target antigen is unknown.

Donors were systemically healthy Caucasian individuals from Russia aged roughly 6 to 90 years. The rearrangement links TRBV7-9 to TRBJ2-7, with D possibly matching TRBD1 (5 bases). The closer fit of TRBJ2-5 to the DNA end suggests the J call may be wrong. The sequenced sample consisted of blood. This clonotype was sampled from a woman in her thirties or forties in good health. The CDR3: CASSLGQSVGETQYF. The CDR3 DNA follows: TGTGCCAGCAGCTTAGGACAGTCCGTGGGGGAGACCCAGTACTTC.